This T cell receptor (beta chain) was documented in a study of a mutant IDH1 vaccine in newly diagnosed glioma. The wider study: Patients had eight vaccinations, in weeks 1, 3, 5, 7, 11, 15, 19 and 23. Antecedent treatment encompassed radiotherapy, temozolomide, or their combination; the majority received both. Of treated patients, around 62% were men and about 38% women, averaging 40.4 years. Findings and caveats of the study: Pseudoprogression seemed unrelated to changes in top peripheral T cell clonotypes.

The protocol was immunoSEQ multiplex PCR, while the TCRdb copy is restricted to in-frame clones and leaves out a portion. The sample holds about 25,000 clones, roughly 72% seen once. The time point was: week 11, during vaccination. The investigators gave 300 ug of mutant IDH1 20-mer peptide in each vaccine dose, together with topical imiquimod. As for this clone: Its antigen is not known.

The CDR3 totals 14 residues. Germline assignment: CDR1 SGDLS and CDR2 YYNGEE. Deletions cut 3 bases from V and 9 bases from J, with 16 bases between. The sequence derives from a man younger than 35 with glioma. Some clones in this sample may be carry-over from other donors' samples. This specimen consisted of peripheral blood mononuclear cells (PBMCs), obtained from a glioma patient whose treatment included an IDH1 peptide vaccine. J is TRBJ2-1 and V is TRBV9; possibly TRBD2 for D (7 bases). Written as DNA, the CDR3 is TGTGCCAGCAGCGGGGGGGGCCGCGGAGGTGAGCAGTTCTTC. Translating it yields CASSGGGRGGEQFF.